These 20 T cell receptor beta chains came from one sample sequenced in a study of blood T cell repertoires in COVID-19. TCRdb keeps only in-frame clones here, not all; method: immunoSEQ multiplex PCR. The sample has 160,000 or so clones, around 84% seen once. The sequencing input was PBMCs or T cells enriched from blood (not recorded which). The receptors were sampled from a man aged 45-65 years who had recovered from COVID-19.

CDR3 region: CAWTPKGADGYTF. CDR3 coding DNA: TGTGCCTGGACACCCAAGGGGGCCGACGGCTACACCTTC. This chain joins TRBV30 and TRBJ1-2; 7 nucleotides line up with TRBD1. CDR1 GTSNPN and CDR2 SVGIG come from the germline V gene (reference sequence). With 4 bases clipped from V and 8 bases from J, the junction kept 10 bases outside the gene matches. The CDR3 length is 13 residues.

This chain joins TRBV27 and TRBJ1-6; 10 bases are shared with TRBD1. This CDR3 has 15 residues. From germline, CDR1 is MNHEY and CDR2 SMNVEV (reference sequence). V gave up 2 bases and J gave up 7 bases; unmatched junction bases: 2. The CDR3 nucleotides read TGTGCCAGCAGTTTACGACAGGGGGCCAATTCACCCCTCCACTTT. This gives the protein CASSLRQGANSPLHF.

V usage is TRBV10-2 and J usage is TRBJ1-6; D call uncertain. The CDR3 has 16 amino acids. Germline lookup yields CDR1 WSHSY and CDR2 SAAADI. The germline V and J ends were trimmed by 3 bases and 6 bases, with 15 bases remaining between them. The chain's CDR3 is CASSDPGFRVNSPLHF. The CDR3 bases are TGCGCCAGCAGTGATCCGGGGTTTAGAGTTAATTCACCCCTCCACTTT.

The V gene is TRBV4-1, the J gene TRBJ2-1, with 8 bases identical to TRBD1. This CDR3 comprises 17 residues. Germline V CDR1 and CDR2: MGHRA, YSYEKL. With V trimmed by 0 bases and J by 1 base, 5 bases remained unmatched. The CDR3 DNA sequence: TGCGCCAGCAGCCAAGAGTCAGGGGGCTGGTCCTACAATGAGCAGTTCTTC. It translates to CASSQESGGWSYNEQFF.

The CDR3 spells CASSPIVTGSNEQFF. In nucleotides, the CDR3 is TGTGCCAGCTCACCAATAGTGACAGGATCCAATGAGCAGTTCTTC. V and J are TRBV18 and TRBJ2-1; D may be TRBD1 (6 bases). CDR1 is KGHSH and CDR2 is LQKENI in the germline V gene. The ends were cut back, 2 bases at V and 6 bases at J, with 14 bases in the middle. The length of the CDR3 is 15 residues.

In its sample, this clone was seen a few times. This chain links TRBV27 with TRBJ1-1; perhaps TRBD1 as D (5 bases). The CDR3 sequence is 14 residues long. V was cut by 5 bases and J by 0 bases, with 10 bases left in between. CDR1 is MNHEY, CDR2 SMNVEV, per germline (reference sequence). CDR3 sequence: CASSIQGMNTEAFF. CDR3 nucleotide sequence: TGTGCCAGCAGTATCCAGGGAATGAACACTGAAGCTTTCTTT.

This CDR3 reads CSVYRGMAFF. CDR3 in DNA: TGCAGCGTTTACAGGGGTATGGCTTTCTTT. The genes are TRBV29-1 and TRBJ1-1; 7 bases match TRBD1. Trimming removed 5 bases from V and 11 bases from J; junction bases left unmatched: 5. The CDR3 has 10 amino acids. The germline V gene encodes CDR1 SQVTM and CDR2 ANQGSEA.

This rearrangement joins TRBV7-6 to TRBJ1-4; TRBD1 matches 8 bases. In germline, CDR1 is SGHVS, CDR2 FNYEAQ. The CDR3 sequence is 16 residues long. With 5 bases clipped from V and 8 bases from J, the junction kept 13 bases outside the gene matches. The CDR3 sequence is CASSPLGQGWREKLFF. The CDR3 nucleotides read TGTGCCAGCAGCCCATTAGGACAGGGTTGGAGAGAAAAACTGTTTTTT.

A few counts support this clone. The rearrangement joins TRBV6-1 to TRBJ1-2, with D possibly matching TRBD1 (5 bases). CDR1 is MNHNS, CDR2 SASEGT, per germline. This CDR3 spans 15 amino acids. V shed 5 bases and J shed 3 bases, with 16 bases lying between them. CDR3 nucleotides: TGTGCCAGCAGTACCCGGTTGGGCAGGGACTATGGCTACACCTTC. It encodes CASSTRLGRDYGYTF.

The chain has TRBV9 and TRBJ1-6; D is uncertain. V was cut by 3 bases and J by 6 bases, with 7 bases left in between. The CDR3 totals 13 residues. The germline V gene has CDR1 SGDLS and CDR2 YYNGEE. The CDR3 bases are TGTGCCAGCAGCGGACACCCTAATTCACCCCTCCACTTT. Its translation is CASSGHPNSPLHF. The full variable domain, in which reference TRBV9 and TRBJ1-6 provide the parts outside the CDR3, is DSGVTQTPKHLITATGQRVTLRCSPRSGDLSVYWYQQSLDQGLQFLIQYYNGEERAKGNILERFSAQQFPDLHSELNLSSLELGDSALYFCASSGHPNSPLHFGNGTRLTVT.

The J gene is TRBJ2-1, the V gene TRBV5-5, with D possibly being TRBD2 (6 bases). CDR1 and CDR2 from the germline V gene are SGHKS and YYEKEE (reference sequence). The CDR3 is 13 residues long. The V end lost 4 bases, the J end lost 6 bases, and 11 bases lay between the germline ends. Here the CDR3 DNA reads TGTGCCAGCAGCGGCGGGACCACCAATGAGCAGTTCTTC. As protein: CASSGGTTNEQFF.

The sample holds one count of this clone. The rearrangement uses TRBV3-1 (or the pseudogene TRBV3-2) and TRBJ2-1; 10 bases match TRBD2. Per the germline V gene, CDR1 is LGHDT and CDR2 is YNNKEL (reference sequence). With V trimmed by 1 base and J by 3 bases, 9 bases remained unmatched. The CDR3 covers 18 residues. For the CDR3, the DNA is TGTGCCAGCAGCCAAGCTAGATTAGCGGGGGGCGACTACAATGAGCAGTTCTTC. Translating gives CASSQARLAGGDYNEQFF.

This chain links TRBV20-1 with TRBJ1-2; D is unclear. V lost 3 bases to trimming and J lost 6 bases, with 11 bases between them. The CDR3 runs 12 residues. The germline V gene has CDR1 DFQATT and CDR2 SNEGSKA (reference sequence). The CDR3: CSASGITHGYTF. As DNA, the CDR3 is TGCAGTGCTAGTGGAATCACTCATGGCTACACCTTC.

The chain recombines TRBV7-6 with TRBJ1-1, with 7 bases identical to TRBD1. This CDR3 comprises 14 residues. Germline-derived CDR1 and CDR2 are SGHVS and FNYEAQ. V trimming: 5 bases; J trimming: 1 base; junction bases outside the gene matches: 4. The CDR3 region is CASSPGQENTEAFF. The CDR3 coding sequence is TGTGCCAGCAGCCCCGGACAGGAGAACACTGAAGCTTTCTTT.

CDR3 sequence (DNA): TGCGCCAGCAGCCAAGACTTGACAGCCCGATCCTACGAGCAGTACTTC. Translation gives CASSQDLTARSYEQYF. The rearrangement joins TRBV4-1 to TRBJ2-7; a possible D gene is TRBD1 (5 bases). Germline V gene sequence: CDR1 MGHRA, CDR2 YSYEKL. Trimming took 0 bases from V and 1 from J, leaving 13 bases between them. The CDR3 has 16 residues.

This rearrangement joins TRBV9 to TRBJ1-5, with no clear D. V lost 0 bases, J lost 3 bases, and 4 bases lay in between. The CDR3 extends over 13 amino acids. Germline assignment: CDR1 SGDLS and CDR2 YYNGEE. CDR3 sequence reads: CASSVDNNQPQHF. In nucleotides, the CDR3 is TGTGCCAGCAGCGTAGACAACAATCAGCCCCAGCATTTT.

This chain links TRBV27 with TRBJ2-3; 8 nucleotides line up with TRBD1. From germline, CDR1 is MNHEY and CDR2 SMNVEV (reference sequence). The CDR3 is 15 amino acids. V lost 5 bases, J lost 3 bases, and 7 bases stayed unmatched. This CDR3 is CASSLAGQGTDTQYF. The CDR3 nucleotides are TGTGCCAGCAGTCTGGCAGGACAGGGAACAGATACGCAGTATTTT.

The chain recombines TRBV18 with TRBJ1-1; D remains unclear. The germline V gene encodes CDR1 KGHSH and CDR2 LQKENI. The CDR3 extends over 13 amino acids. Trimming shortened V by 3 bases and J by 4 bases, and 9 bases separated the two germline ends. The CDR3 loop is CASSPLEATEAFF. In DNA form, the CDR3 reads TGTGCCAGCTCACCCTTAGAGGCCACTGAAGCTTTCTTT.

This clone appeared a single time. V and J are TRBV5-4 and TRBJ1-2; no definite D call. V was shortened by 3 bases and J by 5 bases, with 5 bases between the two germline ends. This CDR3 contains 11 residues. Germline CDR1 is SGHNT and CDR2 is YYREEE (reference sequence). In DNA form, the CDR3 reads TGTGCCAGCAGCTCCCAATATGGCTACACCTTC. It translates to CASSSQYGYTF.

The chain carries TRBV6-5 and TRBJ1-4; 9 bases agree with TRBD1. The germline CDR1 and CDR2 sequences are MNHEY and SVGAGI. After removal of 10 bases from V and 7 bases from J, the junction contained 7 bases not matched to a gene. CDR3 size: 13 residues. The CDR3 loop reads CAITGGAGEKLFF. CDR3 coding DNA: TGTGCCATAACAGGGGGCGCCGGTGAAAAACTGTTTTTT.